This TCR beta chain derives from a study of cytomegalovirus exposure and HLA in healthy donors. CDR3 length: 15 residues. The ends were cut back, 0 bases at V and 1 base at J, with 11 bases in the middle. Germline V gene lookup returns CDR1 SGDLS and CDR2 YYNGEE. For this clone: Its antigen is currently unknown.

Only in-frame clones appear in the TCRdb table, and some are missing; sequencing was by immunoSEQ multiplex PCR. The sample lists roughly 98,000 clones, around 88% occurring once. Study-level results: A list of roughly 180 TCR beta chains associated with cytomegalovirus was given. In vitro testing confirmed three CMV-associated chains as specific for CMV antigens.

Sequenced input: PBMCs. V and J are TRBV9 and TRBJ2-7; no clear D gene. This clonotype was obtained from a woman aged 25 to 39 in good health and CMV-seronegative. DNA of the CDR3: TGTGCCAGCAGCGTAGGGGTCGACGGGTCCTACGAGCAGTACTTC. As protein: CASSVGVDGSYEQYF. Based on the CDR3 plus reference TRBV9 and TRBJ2-7, the full variable domain is DSGVTQTPKHLITATGQRVTLRCSPRSGDLSVYWYQQSLDQGLQFLIQYYNGEERAKGNILERFSAQQFPDLHSELNLSSLELGDSALYFCASSVGVDGSYEQYFGPGTRLTVT.